This TCR beta chain was sequenced for a study of CD8 T cells in Susac syndrome. An input of roughly 0.5 to 1 ug of RNA was subjected to reverse transcription using random hexamers. TCRdb itself ran the immunoSEQ multiplex PCR reads through MiXCR, one entry per CDR3 protein. The sample carries 170,000 or so distinct CDR3 sequences, just under 95% recorded once. Sequences were obtained from CD4+ T cells from PBMCs. The source of this sequence is a human donor with Susac syndrome.

CDR3 sequence reads: CASSPRLAEGTDTQYF. The CDR3 DNA follows: TGTGCCAGCAGCCCAAGACTAGCCGAGGGCACAGATACGCAGTATTTT. This chain uses TRBV11-2 with TRBJ2-3; 7 nucleotides agree with TRBD2. This CDR3 is 16 amino acids long. The germline V gene has CDR1 SGHAT and CDR2 FQNNGV. The J segment lost 1 base and the V segment lost 5 bases, leaving 9 bases of the junction unmatched. The entire variable domain, with the rest obtained from reference TRBV11-2 and TRBJ2-3, is as follows: EAGVAQSPRYKIIEKRQSVAFWCNPISGHATLYWYQQILGQGPKLLIQFQNNGVVDDSQLPKDRFSAERLKGVDSTLKIQPAKLEDSAVYLCASSPRLAEGTDTQYFGPGTRLTVL.